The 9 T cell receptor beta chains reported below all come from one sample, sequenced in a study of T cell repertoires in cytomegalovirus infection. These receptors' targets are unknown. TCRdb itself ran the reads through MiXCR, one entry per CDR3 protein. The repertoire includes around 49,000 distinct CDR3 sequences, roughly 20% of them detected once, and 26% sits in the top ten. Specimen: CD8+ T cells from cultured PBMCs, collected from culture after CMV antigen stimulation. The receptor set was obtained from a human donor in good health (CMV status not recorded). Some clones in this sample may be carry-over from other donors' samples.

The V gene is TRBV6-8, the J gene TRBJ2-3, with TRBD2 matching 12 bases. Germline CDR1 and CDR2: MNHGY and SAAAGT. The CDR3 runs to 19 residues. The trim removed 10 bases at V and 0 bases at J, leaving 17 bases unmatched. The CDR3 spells CATDTGLAGENPSTDTQYF. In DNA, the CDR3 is TGTGCCACGGATACGGGACTAGCGGGCGAGAACCCAAGCACAGATACGCAGTATTTT.

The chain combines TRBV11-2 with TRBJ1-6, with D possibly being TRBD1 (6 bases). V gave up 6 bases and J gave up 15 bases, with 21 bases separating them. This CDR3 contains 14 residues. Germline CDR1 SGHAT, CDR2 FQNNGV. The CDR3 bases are TGTGCCAGCAGGGAAGGCCCGGGGGCAAAGGACCTCCACTTT. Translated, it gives CASREGPGAKDLHF.

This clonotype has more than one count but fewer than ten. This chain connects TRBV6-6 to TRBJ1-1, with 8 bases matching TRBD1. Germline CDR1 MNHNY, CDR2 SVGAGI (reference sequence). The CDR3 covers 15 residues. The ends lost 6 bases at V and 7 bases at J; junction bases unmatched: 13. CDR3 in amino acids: CASRPYADRANEAFF. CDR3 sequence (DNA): TGTGCCAGCAGACCTTACGCGGACAGGGCGAATGAAGCTTTCTTT.

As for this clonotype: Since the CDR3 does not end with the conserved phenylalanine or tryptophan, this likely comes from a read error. As DNA, the CDR3 is TGTGCCAGCAGAACAAAGTACAATGAGCAGTTCCTC. Translation gives CASRTKYNEQFL. The V and J genes are TRBV6-8 and TRBJ2-1, with D hard to call. The V and J ends lost 6 bases and 4 bases respectively, with 7 bases between them. Germline CDR1 reads MNHGY; CDR2 reads SAAAGT. The CDR3 extends over 12 amino acids.

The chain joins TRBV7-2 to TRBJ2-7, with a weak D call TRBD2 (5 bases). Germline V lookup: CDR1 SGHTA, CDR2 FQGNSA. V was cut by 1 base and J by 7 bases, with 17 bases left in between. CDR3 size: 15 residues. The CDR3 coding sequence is TGTGCCAGCAGCTTAGTCGGGGTAACCCAATGGGAGCAGTACTTC. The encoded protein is CASSLVGVTQWEQYF.

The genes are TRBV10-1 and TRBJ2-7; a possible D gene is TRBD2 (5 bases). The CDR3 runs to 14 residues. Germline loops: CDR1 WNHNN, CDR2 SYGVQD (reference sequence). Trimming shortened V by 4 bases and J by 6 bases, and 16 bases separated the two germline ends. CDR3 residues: CASSAGSSGSEQYF. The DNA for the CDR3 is TGCGCCAGCAGTGCCGGGTCTTCGGGGTCCGAGCAGTACTTC.

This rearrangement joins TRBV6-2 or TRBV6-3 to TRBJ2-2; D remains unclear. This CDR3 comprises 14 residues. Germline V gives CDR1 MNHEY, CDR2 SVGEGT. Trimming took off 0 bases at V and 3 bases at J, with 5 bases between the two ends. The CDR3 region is CASSYSPHTGELFF. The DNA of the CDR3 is TGTGCCAGCAGTTACTCACCCCACACCGGGGAGCTGTTTTTT.

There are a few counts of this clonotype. The CDR3 protein is CASSPATGGPTDTQYF. The CDR3 DNA reads as TGTGCCAGCAGCCCGGCAACGGGGGGCCCCACAGATACGCAGTATTTT. This chain uses TRBV4-2 with TRBJ2-3; weak D call: TRBD2 (7 bases). V lost 4 bases, J lost 2 bases, and 16 bases lay in between. The length of the CDR3 is 16 residues. CDR1 LGHNA and CDR2 YNFKEQ come from the germline V gene.

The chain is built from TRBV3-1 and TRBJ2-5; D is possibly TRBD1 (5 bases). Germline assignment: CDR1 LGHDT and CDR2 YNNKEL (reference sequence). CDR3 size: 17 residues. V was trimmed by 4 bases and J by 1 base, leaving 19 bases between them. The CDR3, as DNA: TGTGCCAGCAGCCCCGAAGGGGCTCATCAGATCCAAGAGACCCAGTACTTC. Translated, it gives CASSPEGAHQIQETQYF.